This entry concerns a single T cell receptor beta chain. Its target is unknown. The data were taken from a study of T cells in localized non-small cell lung cancer. The assay was immunoSEQ multiplex PCR, and TCRdb's table has in-frame clones only and misses some. This repertoire shows 45,000 or so clones, 65% to 90% found once; its top ten account for approximately 17%. The CDR3 runs 13 residues. The germline V gene encodes CDR1 SGHNT and CDR2 YYREEE (reference sequence). With 4 bases removed from V and 3 bases from J, the gap between germline ends came to 10 bases. Study-level points and caveats: Sequencing was limited to one tumor region, leaving the possibility of heterogeneity open. Compared with tumor, uninvolved adjacent lung displayed greater T cell clonality, ranking highest overall.

The source is a man between 40 and 75 years old with stage III lung adenocarcinoma. V is TRBV5-4 and J is TRBJ1-2, with unresolved D. Sequenced here: peripheral blood mononuclear cells, sampled before any cancer treatment. The CDR3 protein is CASSERLDYGYTF. Here the CDR3 DNA reads TGTGCCAGCAGCGAAAGGTTAGACTATGGCTACACCTTC.